The T cell receptor beta chain described here comes from a study of blood T cells in healthy people across ages. This clonotype appeared a few times. Using a J-beta primer mix together with a sample-barcoded 5' primer, a second PCR was run for roughly 6 to 12 cycles. TCRdb independently ran MiXCR on the 5' RACE reads; one entry per CDR3 protein. The profile covers more than 550,000 distinct CDR3 sequences, with approximately 21% appearing a single time and about 22% taken by the ten largest. The J segment lost 5 bases and the V segment lost 0 bases, leaving 6 bases of the junction unmatched. The CDR3 is 16 residues long. The germline V gene has CDR1 SGDLS and CDR2 YYNGEE.

The specimen was blood. This sequence joins TRBV9 and TRBJ2-5; TRBD2 matches 11 bases. This clonotype was sampled from a man in his 70s in good health. CDR3 residues: CASSVGLAGHLETQYF. The CDR3 DNA sequence: TGTGCCAGCAGCGTAGGACTAGCGGGGCACCTCGAGACCCAGTACTTC.